These 25 T cell receptor beta chains originate from one sample sequenced in a study of Tregs in tolerant kidney transplant recipients. Mixed chimerism was transient after nonmyeloablative marrow transplants from related graft donors. The repertoire was sequenced with immunoSEQ multiplex PCR; TCRdb's copy has only in-frame clones and lacks some. Here the sample table reports roughly 23,000 clones. Sequencing was performed on CD4+ T cells from blood (PBMCs), taken 6 months after the transplant. These receptors were collected from a human patient who received a combined kidney and bone marrow transplant. The T cells may partly be graft donor cells.

Points on this clone: The read stops 3 residues short of the end of the CDR3; the missing end is completed from the germline J gene. The chain couples TRBV2 to TRBJ1-2; D is uncertain. The CDR3 is made up of 13 amino acids. CDR1 SNHLY and CDR2 FYNNEI come from the germline V gene. The CDR3 here is CASRASLARGYTF. Incomplete CDR3 DNA: TGTGCCAGCAGGGCAAGCCTAGCTCGGGGC.

The covered CDR3 bases are TGTGCCAGTAGTGGCCAAGGGGACTCTGGAAACACC. Its translation: CASSGQGDSGNT. The entire CDR3 sequence reads CASSGQGDSGNTIYF. J is TRBJ1-3 and V is TRBV19; tentatively, D is TRBD1 (5 bases). Read coverage stops 3 residues before the CDR3 terminus; the germline J gene supplies the remainder. This CDR3 region has 15 residues. Germline CDR1 reads LNHDA; CDR2 reads SQIVND (reference sequence). Between the trimmed V and J ends, which lost 5 bases and 0 bases, there was a span of 11 bases.

A word on this clone: The CDR3 end falls 3 residues outside the read, so it is completed with the germline J gene. This sequence joins TRBV12-3 or TRBV12-4 and TRBJ1-4; a possible D gene is TRBD1 (6 bases). V was pared by 6 bases and J by 5 bases, with 13 bases between. This CDR3 has 14 amino acids. CDR3: CASSYRDLNEKLFF. The DNA read from the CDR3 is TGTGCCAGCAGCTACAGGGACCTAAATGAAAAA.

A word on this clone: Read sequence stops 3 residues before the CDR3 end, and the germline J gene provides the missing end. The chain couples TRBV18 to TRBJ1-5, with D unclear. Deletions cut 4 bases from V and 3 bases from J, with 7 bases between. CDR3 length: 13 residues. Germline CDR1 is KGHSH and CDR2 is LQKENI. CDR3 region: CASSHSHNQPQHF. The DNA read from the CDR3 is TGTGCCAGCTCACACAGCCACAATCAGCCC.

For this clone: The CDR3 extends 3 residues past the end of the read, so its final part is completed from the germline J gene. The gene calls are TRBV7-9 and TRBJ1-2; TRBD1 matches at 8 bases. The CDR3 runs to 15 residues. Per the germline V gene, CDR1 is SEHNR and CDR2 is FQNEAQ (reference sequence). The CDR3: CASSPRTGFNWGYTF. The part of the CDR3 DNA that was read is TGTGCCAGCAGCCCGCGGACAGGGTTTAATTGGGGC.

Incomplete CDR3 DNA: TGTGCCAGCAGTTTAGCACCGACTGGCACC. This sequence encodes CASSLAPTGT. The full CDR3 protein is CASSLAPTGTIYF. The rearrangement links TRBV12-3 or TRBV12-4 to TRBJ1-3; unclear D gene. The read ends 3 residues early relative to the CDR3; the germline J gene fills the gap. V was trimmed by 0 bases and J by 9 bases, leaving 9 bases between them. This CDR3 contains 13 residues.

With respect to this clone: The missing CDR3 end, 3 residues past where the read stops, is filled in from the germline J gene. This sequence joins TRBV6-2 or TRBV6-3 and TRBJ2-2; 10 nucleotides line up with TRBD1. The trim removed 2 bases at V and 6 bases at J, leaving 6 bases unmatched. Per germline, CDR1 MNHEY and CDR2 SVGEGT. The CDR3 extends over 16 amino acids. CDR3 in amino acids: CASSYGRQGAAGELFF. Partial CDR3 DNA: TGTGCCAGCAGTTACGGGAGACAGGGGGCGGCCGGGGAG.

As for this clone: The CDR3 end is not reached by the read, which stops 3 residues before it; the germline J gene fills it in. The chain recombines TRBV20-1 with TRBJ2-2; TRBD2 aligns across 7 bases. The CDR3 totals 15 residues. Germline V gives CDR1 DFQATT, CDR2 SNEGSKA (reference sequence). The J segment lost 5 bases and the V segment lost 0 bases, leaving 6 bases of the junction unmatched. The part of the CDR3 DNA that was read is TGCAGTGCTAGAGAAGGAGGGAGGGGAACCGGGGAG. Translated, it gives CSAREGGRGTGE. In full, the CDR3 is CSAREGGRGTGELFF.

Comments on this clone: The read ends 3 residues early relative to the CDR3; the germline J gene fills the gap. This chain uses TRBV5-4 with TRBJ1-3, with 7 bases lining up with TRBD1. CDR1 SGHNT and CDR2 YYREEE come from the germline V gene (reference sequence). Trimming at V came to 0 bases and at J to 3 bases, leaving 3 bases not matched to a gene. This CDR3 is 15 amino acids long. CDR3 bases read: TGTGCCAGCAGCTTGGAACAGGGGTATGGAAACACC. As protein: CASSLEQGYGNT. The entire CDR3 sequence reads CASSLEQGYGNTIYF.

The CDR3 region is CAISGQGTGGLTGELFF. The CDR3 bases that were read are TGTGCCATCAGTGGTCAAGGGACAGGGGGCCTGACCGGGGAG. The chain is built from TRBV10-3 and TRBJ2-2; TRBD1 agrees at 12 bases. The CDR3 end falls 3 residues outside the read, so it is completed with the germline J gene. CDR1 and CDR2 (germline): ENHRY, SYGVKD. This CDR3 is 17 amino acids long. V trimming: 4 bases; J trimming: 5 bases; junction bases outside the gene matches: 8.

Comment on this clone: Sequencing ends 3 residues short of the CDR3 end; the germline J gene provides the rest. This rearrangement joins TRBV5-1 to TRBJ2-5; D perhaps matches TRBD2 (6 bases). The CDR3 sequence is 14 residues long. Germline CDR1 reads SGHRS; CDR2 reads YFSETQ. V gave up 4 bases and J gave up 5 bases, with 15 bases separating them. The CDR3 here is CASSPGTPTETQYF. Incomplete CDR3 DNA: TGCGCCAGCAGCCCGGGGACTCCCACCGAGACC.

Details on this clone: The read ends 3 residues before the CDR3 terminus; that terminus is restored from the germline J gene. V usage is TRBV7-8 and J usage is TRBJ2-7; 10 nucleotides line up with TRBD1. With V trimmed by 4 bases and J by 3 bases, 12 bases remained unmatched. Germline CDR1 SGHVS, CDR2 FQNEAQ. The CDR3 is 17 amino acids. The CDR3 protein is CASSSLLLGQGGYEQYF. The DNA read from the CDR3 is TGTGCCAGCAGCTCCCTACTCCTCGGACAGGGGGGCTACGAG.

To note about this clone: The sequenced fragment ends 3 residues before the CDR3 boundary, so the rest is inferred from the germline J gene. The chain couples TRBV20-1 to TRBJ2-6; D unclear. The V gene lost 0 bases and the J gene lost 0 bases, with 15 bases spanning the gap. This CDR3 spans 18 amino acids. CDR1 is DFQATT and CDR2 is SNEGSKA in the germline V gene (reference sequence). The sequenced part of the CDR3 DNA is TGCAGTGCTAGAGATCTTCCAGGATCAAGCTCTGGGGCCAACGTC. Amino acid sequence: CSARDLPGSSSGANV. The whole CDR3 protein reads CSARDLPGSSSGANVLTF.

As to this clone: Coverage ceases 3 residues before the CDR3 finishes, and the germline J gene fills in the end. The chain joins TRBV2 to TRBJ1-3; possible D gene TRBD1, 5 bases. Germline loops: CDR1 SNHLY, CDR2 FYNNEI. The CDR3 contains 14 residues. V lost 6 bases, J lost 5 bases, and 14 bases lay in between. The part of the CDR3 DNA that was read is TGTGCCAGCAGGGGGGGGAGCAGTAGAAACACC. Encoded protein: CASRGGSSRNT. The full CDR3 sequence reads CASRGGSSRNTIYF.

A note on this clone: From the germline J gene comes the end of the CDR3, since the read stops 3 residues before it. The chain combines TRBV12-3 or TRBV12-4 with TRBJ1-1; D is perhaps TRBD1 (6 bases). Trimming pared 1 base from V and 4 bases from J, leaving 7 bases between. This CDR3 spans 13 amino acids. The CDR3 DNA, read in part, is TGTGCCAGCAGTTTAGACAGGGCCACTGAA. Amino acid sequence: CASSLDRATE. The complete CDR3 protein is CASSLDRATEAFF.

For this clone: The CDR3 extends 3 residues past the end of the read, so its final part is completed from the germline J gene. V is TRBV10-3 and J is TRBJ2-2, with 10 bases fitting TRBD1. Germline CDR1 reads ENHRY; CDR2 reads SYGVKD. J was trimmed by 6 bases and V by 7 bases; bases with no gene match: 5. The CDR3 loop spans 14 amino acids. Partial CDR3 DNA: TGTGCCATCATGGACAGGGGGTTGGCCGGGGAG. As protein: CAIMDRGLAGE. The entire CDR3 reads CAIMDRGLAGELFF.

To note about this clone: The read comes to an end 3 residues before the CDR3 does, leaving the germline J gene to fill in the end. V and J are TRBV19 and TRBJ2-7, with 8 bases identical to TRBD1. The CDR3 covers 14 residues. With 3 bases clipped from V and 4 bases from J, the junction kept 5 bases outside the gene matches. Germline V gene sequence: CDR1 LNHDA, CDR2 SQIVND (reference sequence). This CDR3 is CASSMPGGKYEQYF. Incomplete CDR3 DNA: TGTGCCAGTAGTATGCCAGGGGGCAAATACGAG.

About this clone itself: The read halts 3 residues ahead of the CDR3 end, with the missing end drawn from the germline J gene. V and J are TRBV7-9 and TRBJ2-7; D possibly corresponds to TRBD1 (6 bases). CDR1 and CDR2 (germline): SEHNR, FQNEAQ (reference sequence). The CDR3 runs to 12 residues. V was shortened by 6 bases and J by 2 bases, with 8 bases between the two germline ends. The CDR3 protein is CASSRDTYEQYF. CDR3 DNA, as far as it was read: TGTGCCAGCAGTCGGGACACCTACGAG.

A word on this clone: The DNA ends 3 residues before the CDR3 does, and the rest of the CDR3 is filled in from the germline J gene. The chain combines TRBV20-1 with TRBJ2-1; either TRBD1 or TRBD2 may supply D (5 bases each). The V end lost 3 bases, the J end lost 9 bases, and 9 bases lay between the germline ends. Germline V gene sequence: CDR1 DFQATT, CDR2 SNEGSKA (reference sequence). The CDR3 runs 11 residues. The CDR3: CSASEGFEQFF. Incomplete CDR3 DNA: TGCAGTGCTAGTGAGGGGTTTGAG.

About this clone itself: The CDR3 end falls 3 residues outside the read, so it is completed with the germline J gene. The rearrangement uses TRBV30 and TRBJ2-7; no clear D gene. The CDR3 runs to 11 residues. CDR1 and CDR2 (germline): GTSNPN, SVGIG (reference sequence). Trimming left V 5 bases short and J 6 bases short, with 11 bases between. CDR3 DNA (partial): TGTGCCTGGCAGGTATCCGGCGAG. This gives the protein CAWQVSGE. The full CDR3 reads CAWQVSGEQYF.

As concerns this clone: The read ends 3 residues early relative to the CDR3; the germline J gene fills the gap. This chain uses TRBV7-9 with TRBJ2-7; D not resolved. Germline CDR1 reads SEHNR; CDR2 reads FQNEAQ (reference sequence). The germline V and J ends were trimmed by 1 base and 6 bases, with 16 bases remaining between them. This CDR3 is built from 15 residues. The CDR3: CASSLGDSGSGEQYF. CDR3 DNA, as far as it was read: TGTGCCAGCAGCTTAGGCGACTCCGGGTCCGGCGAG. The variable domain in full, completed from reference TRBV7-9 and TRBJ2-7, reads DTGVSQNPRHKITKRGQNVTFRCDPISEHNRLYWYRQTLGQGPEFLTYFQNEAQLEKSRLLSDRFSAERPKGSFSTLEIQRTEQGDSAMYLCASSLGDSGSGEQYFGPGTRLTVT.

With regard to this clone: The CDR3 extends 3 residues past the end of the read, so its final part is completed from the germline J gene. This chain uses TRBV7-2 with TRBJ1-2, with D possibly being TRBD1 (5 bases). The V gene's germline CDR1 is SGHTA and CDR2 FQGNSA. CDR3 length: 12 residues. V lost 5 bases to trimming and J lost 7 bases, with 11 bases between them. The sequenced part of the CDR3 DNA is TGTGCCAGCAGCCCGGGGACTACTGGC. It is translated as CASSPGTTG. Given in full, the CDR3 is CASSPGTTGYTF.

Details on this clone: The CDR3 end is not reached by the read, which stops 3 residues before it; the germline J gene fills it in. The chain is built from TRBV5-1 and TRBJ2-5, with 8 bases fitting TRBD2. Germline V gene data show CDR1 as SGHRS and CDR2 as YFSETQ. V was pared by 4 bases and J by 5 bases, with 10 bases of the junction left unmatched. The length of the CDR3 is 15 residues. The part of the CDR3 DNA that was read is TGCGCCAGCAGCGTTATGCGGGAGCGGGGGGAGACC. It translates to CASSVMRERGET. The entire CDR3 is CASSVMRERGETQYF.

The part of the CDR3 DNA that was read is TGTGCCAGCAGCACCCCCCCCGGGACAGGCGCCCAAAAATCACCC. This sequence encodes CASSTPPGTGAQKSP. In full, the CDR3 is CASSTPPGTGAQKSPLHF. The chain carries TRBV7-8 and TRBJ1-6, with 8 nucleotides matching TRBD1. The read terminates 3 residues before the CDR3 end, so the remaining end is supplied by the germline J gene. Germline lookup yields CDR1 SGHVS and CDR2 FQNEAQ. CDR3 size: 18 residues. V lost 5 bases and J lost 10; bases outside the gene matches: 19.

To note about this clone: The read finishes 3 residues shy of the CDR3 end, and the germline J gene is used to complete it. The chain has TRBV5-4 and TRBJ2-3; TRBD1 might be the D (6 bases). The CDR3 runs 14 residues. Germline loops: CDR1 SGHNT, CDR2 YYREEE (reference sequence). V lost 0 bases and J 3 bases, leaving 8 bases between the germline ends. This CDR3 is CASSLAQGTDTQYF. The DNA read from the CDR3 is TGTGCCAGCAGCTTGGCCCAGGGGACAGATACG.